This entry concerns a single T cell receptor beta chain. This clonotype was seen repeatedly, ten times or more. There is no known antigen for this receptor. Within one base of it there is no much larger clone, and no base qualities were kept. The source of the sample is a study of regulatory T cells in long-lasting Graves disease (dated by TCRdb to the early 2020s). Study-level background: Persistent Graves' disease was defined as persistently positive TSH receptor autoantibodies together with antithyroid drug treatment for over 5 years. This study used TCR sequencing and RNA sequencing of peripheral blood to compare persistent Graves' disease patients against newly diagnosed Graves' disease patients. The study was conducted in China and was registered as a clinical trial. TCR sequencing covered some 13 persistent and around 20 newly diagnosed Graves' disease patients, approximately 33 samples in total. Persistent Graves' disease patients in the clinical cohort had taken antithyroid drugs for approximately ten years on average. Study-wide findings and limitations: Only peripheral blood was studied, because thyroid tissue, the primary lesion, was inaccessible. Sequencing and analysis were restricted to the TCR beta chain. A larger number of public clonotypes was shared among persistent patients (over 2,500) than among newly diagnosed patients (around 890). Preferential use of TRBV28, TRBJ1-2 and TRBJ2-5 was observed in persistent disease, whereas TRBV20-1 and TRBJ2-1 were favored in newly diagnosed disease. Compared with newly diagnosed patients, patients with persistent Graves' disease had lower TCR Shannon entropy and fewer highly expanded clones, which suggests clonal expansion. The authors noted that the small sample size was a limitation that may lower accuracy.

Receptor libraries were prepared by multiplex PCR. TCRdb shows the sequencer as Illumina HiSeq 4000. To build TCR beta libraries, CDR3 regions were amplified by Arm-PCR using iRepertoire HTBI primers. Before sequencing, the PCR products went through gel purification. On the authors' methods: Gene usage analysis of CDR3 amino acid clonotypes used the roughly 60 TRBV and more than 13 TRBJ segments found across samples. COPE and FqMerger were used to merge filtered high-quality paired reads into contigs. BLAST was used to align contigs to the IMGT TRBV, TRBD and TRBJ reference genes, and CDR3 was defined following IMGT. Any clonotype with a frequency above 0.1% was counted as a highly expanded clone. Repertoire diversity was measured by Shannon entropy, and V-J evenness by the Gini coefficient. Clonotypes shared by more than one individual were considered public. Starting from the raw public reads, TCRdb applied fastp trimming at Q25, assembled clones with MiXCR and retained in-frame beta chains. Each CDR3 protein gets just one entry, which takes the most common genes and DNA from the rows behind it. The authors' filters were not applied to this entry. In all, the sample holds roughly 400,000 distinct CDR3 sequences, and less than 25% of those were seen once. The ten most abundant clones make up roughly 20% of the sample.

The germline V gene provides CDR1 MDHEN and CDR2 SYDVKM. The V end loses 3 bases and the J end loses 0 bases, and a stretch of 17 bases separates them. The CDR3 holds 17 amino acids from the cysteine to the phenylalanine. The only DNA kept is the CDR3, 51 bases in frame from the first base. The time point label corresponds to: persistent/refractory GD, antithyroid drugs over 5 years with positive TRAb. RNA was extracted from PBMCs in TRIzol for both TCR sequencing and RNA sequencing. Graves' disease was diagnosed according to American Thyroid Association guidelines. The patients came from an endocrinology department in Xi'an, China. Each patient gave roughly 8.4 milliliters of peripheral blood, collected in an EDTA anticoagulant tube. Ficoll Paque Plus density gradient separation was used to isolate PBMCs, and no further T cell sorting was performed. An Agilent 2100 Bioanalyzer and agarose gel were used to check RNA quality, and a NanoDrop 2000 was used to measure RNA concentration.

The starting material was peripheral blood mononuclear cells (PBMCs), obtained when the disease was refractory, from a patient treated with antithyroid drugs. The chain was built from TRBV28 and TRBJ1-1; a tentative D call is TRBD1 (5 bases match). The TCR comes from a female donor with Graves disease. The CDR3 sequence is CASSLGGGLSMNTEAFF. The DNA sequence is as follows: TGTGCCAGCAGTTTGGGGGGTGGACTTTCAATGAACACTGAAGCTTTCTTT.